This T cell receptor beta chain was documented in a study of vaccination and CD4 T cells after COVID-19. Background on the study: Following dose two, a median around 69 days (range 14 to 241) passed before post-vaccine samples were taken. Overlapping spike peptides of SARS-CoV-2, HCoV-NL63, HCoV-OC43 and HCoV-229E were used, and cells were stimulated with them.

The time point denotes: late sampling 161 to 241 days after vaccination in three convalescent patients. Treatment in this sample: roughly 10-day PBMC culture with coronavirus spike peptide pools or control peptides (ViraFEST assay). Germline loops: CDR1 SEHNR, CDR2 FQNEAQ (reference sequence). CDR3 length: 15 residues. The V and J ends lost 5 bases and 7 bases respectively, with 18 bases between them. A remark on this clonotype: Its antigen is not identified.

With the Oncomine TCR Beta short-read assay, DNA from cultured CD4+ T cells was sequenced. TCRdb passed the PCR reads through MiXCR, listing each CDR3 protein once. The data hold 20,000 to 30,000 distinct CDR3 sequences, with less than 45% observed a single time. Sequencing used CD4+ T cells from blood, cultured in vitro, obtained about 7 months after SARS-CoV-2 vaccination. This receptor was taken from a human donor who had recovered from COVID-19. The genes are TRBV7-9 and TRBJ2-1, with D perhaps TRBD1 (7 bases). The CDR3 here is CASSRYPTGRNEQFF. In nucleotides, the CDR3 is TGTGCCAGCAGCCGATACCCGACAGGGAGGAATGAGCAGTTCTTC.